What follows describes a single T cell receptor beta chain. TCRdb called the 5' RACE reads again in MiXCR, with one record for every CDR3 protein. The data contain under 350,000 distinct CDR3 sequences, roughly 17% of them singletons. The data originate from a study of T-cell memory formation after mild COVID-19. CDR1 SGHRS and CDR2 YFSETQ come from the germline V gene. Trimming took 3 bases from V and 5 from J; bases not matched to a gene: 5. The CDR3 has 15 residues. Material for sequencing was PBMCs or a T cell subset sorted from them (not recorded which). The receptor comes from a man aged 18 to 29 who had mild COVID-19 (a few samples of this study predate the infection). Cell type and time point are not known. The chain is built from TRBV5-1 and TRBJ2-5; 12 nucleotides agree with TRBD2. CDR3 amino acids: CASSWTSGARETQYF. The CDR3 DNA is TGCGCCAGCAGCTGGACTAGCGGGGCCCGGGAGACCCAGTACTTC.